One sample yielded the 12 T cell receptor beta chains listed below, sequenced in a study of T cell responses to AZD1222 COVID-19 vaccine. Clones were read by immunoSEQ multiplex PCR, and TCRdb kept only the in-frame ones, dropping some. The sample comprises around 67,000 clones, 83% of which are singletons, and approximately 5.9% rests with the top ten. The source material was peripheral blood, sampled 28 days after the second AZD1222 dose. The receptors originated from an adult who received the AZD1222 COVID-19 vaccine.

CDR3 nucleotides: TGTGCCAGTATGGACAGGGGGAACACCGGGGAGCTGTTTTTT. Translated: CASMDRGNTGELFF. This rearrangement joins TRBV19 to TRBJ2-2, with 9 bases that match TRBD1. CDR3 length equals 14 residues. The germline gives CDR1 LNHDA, CDR2 SQIVND (reference sequence). V shed 7 bases, J shed 1 base, and the junction held 1 base outside the gene matches.

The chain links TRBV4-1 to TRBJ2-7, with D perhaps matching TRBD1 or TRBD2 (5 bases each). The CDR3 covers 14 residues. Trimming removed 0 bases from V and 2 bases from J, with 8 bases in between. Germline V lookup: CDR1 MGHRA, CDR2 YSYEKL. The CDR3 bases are TGCGCCAGCAGCCAAGATGGGGGACCCTACGAGCAGTACTTC. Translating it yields CASSQDGGPYEQYF.

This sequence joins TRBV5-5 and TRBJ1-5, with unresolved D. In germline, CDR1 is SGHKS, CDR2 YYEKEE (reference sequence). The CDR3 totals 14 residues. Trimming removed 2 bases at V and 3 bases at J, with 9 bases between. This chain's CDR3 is CASSFGQNNQPQHF. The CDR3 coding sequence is TGTGCCAGCAGCTTTGGGCAGAACAATCAGCCCCAGCATTTT.

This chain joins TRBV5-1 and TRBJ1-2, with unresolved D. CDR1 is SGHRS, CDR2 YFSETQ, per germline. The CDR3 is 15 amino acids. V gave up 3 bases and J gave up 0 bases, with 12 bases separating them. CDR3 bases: TGCGCCAGCAGCTCTATAGGGTGGCCTAACTATGGCTACACCTTC. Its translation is CASSSIGWPNYGYTF.

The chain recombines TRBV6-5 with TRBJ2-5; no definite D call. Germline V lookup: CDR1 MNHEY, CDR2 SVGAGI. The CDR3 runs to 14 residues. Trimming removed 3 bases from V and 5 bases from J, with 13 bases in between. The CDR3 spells CASSYTWVAETQYF. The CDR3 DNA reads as TGTGCCAGCAGTTATACCTGGGTGGCGGAGACCCAGTACTTC.

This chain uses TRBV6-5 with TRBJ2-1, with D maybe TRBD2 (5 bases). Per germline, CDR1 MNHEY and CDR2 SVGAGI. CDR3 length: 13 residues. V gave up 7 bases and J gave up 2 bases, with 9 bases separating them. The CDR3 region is CASKRQTYNEQFF. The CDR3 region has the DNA TGTGCCAGCAAGCGGCAGACCTACAATGAGCAGTTCTTC.

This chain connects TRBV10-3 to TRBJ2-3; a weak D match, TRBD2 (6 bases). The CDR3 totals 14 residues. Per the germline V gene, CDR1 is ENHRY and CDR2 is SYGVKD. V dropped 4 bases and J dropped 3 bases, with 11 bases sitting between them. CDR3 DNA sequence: TGTGCCATCAGTGGCTCGGGGGTAACAGATACGCAGTATTTT. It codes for CAISGSGVTDTQYF.

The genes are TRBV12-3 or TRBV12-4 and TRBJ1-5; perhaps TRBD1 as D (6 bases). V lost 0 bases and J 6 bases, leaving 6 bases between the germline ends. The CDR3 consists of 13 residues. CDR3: CASSLAGGQPQHF. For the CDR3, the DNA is TGTGCCAGCAGTTTAGCAGGGGGTCAGCCCCAGCATTTT.

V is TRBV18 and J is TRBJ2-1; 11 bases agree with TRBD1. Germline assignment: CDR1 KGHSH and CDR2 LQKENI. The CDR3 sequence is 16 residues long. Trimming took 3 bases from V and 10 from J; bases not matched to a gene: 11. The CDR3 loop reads CASSPRDRGESEEQFF. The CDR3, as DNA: TGTGCCAGCTCACCCAGGGACAGGGGGGAATCGGAGGAGCAGTTCTTC.

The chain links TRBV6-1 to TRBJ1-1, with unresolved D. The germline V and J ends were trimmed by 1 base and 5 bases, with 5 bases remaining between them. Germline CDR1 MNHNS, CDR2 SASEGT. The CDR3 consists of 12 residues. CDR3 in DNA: TGTGCCAGCAGTGAAGTGGCGACTGAAGCTTTCTTT. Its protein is CASSEVATEAFF.

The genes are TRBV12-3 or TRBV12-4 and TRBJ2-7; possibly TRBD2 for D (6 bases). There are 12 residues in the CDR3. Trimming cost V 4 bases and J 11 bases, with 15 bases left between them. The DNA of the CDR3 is TGTGCCAGCAGTTCTCCTCGGGGGAGGAAGTACTTC. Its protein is CASSSPRGRKYF.

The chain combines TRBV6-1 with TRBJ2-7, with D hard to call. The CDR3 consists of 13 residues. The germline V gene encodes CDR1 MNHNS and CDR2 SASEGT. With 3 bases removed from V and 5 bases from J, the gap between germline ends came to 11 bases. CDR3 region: CASSDRQDDEQYF. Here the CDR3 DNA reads TGTGCCAGCAGTGATCGGCAGGACGACGAGCAGTACTTC.